This T cell receptor beta chain was observed in a study of blood T cell repertoires in COVID-19. Sequenced by immunoSEQ multiplex PCR; TCRdb stores in-frame clones only, minus some. Found here are tens of thousands of clones, roughly 88% of them singletons; the top ten hold less than 0.55%. CDR3 size: 15 residues. V was pared by 4 bases and J by 2 bases, with 4 bases of the junction left unmatched. Germline V gene data show CDR1 as SGHAT and CDR2 as FQNNGV. The rearrangement joins TRBV11-2 to TRBJ2-2, with 7 bases matching TRBD2. This TCR was sampled from a man aged 45-65 years with COVID-19, enrolled during active disease. The sequencing sample was made of peripheral blood. The CDR3: CASSSTSANTGELFF. For the CDR3, the DNA is TGTGCCAGCAGCTCCACTAGCGCAAACACCGGGGAGCTGTTTTTT.